The rows below give T cell receptor beta chains drawn from one sample of a study of blood T cell repertoires in COVID-19. Only in-frame clones appear in the TCRdb table, and some are missing; sequencing was by immunoSEQ multiplex PCR. The table records approximately 230,000 clones, nearly 90% of them present only once. The sequenced material came from peripheral blood. Source of these receptors: a man aged 18-30 years with active or convalescent COVID-19. Both conserved end residues are part of each CDR3. Each record gives: CDR3 DNA, CDR3 protein, CDR3 length, V gene, clone size, D gene, J gene. A D gene is named only where the DNA matches it firmly. Some rows have no size entry. The others give once, few or many, or a class for an expanded clone.

TGTGCCAGCAGTAGCGCAGGAGGCAACTATGGCTACACCTTC,CASSSAGGNYGYTF,14,TRBV2,.,.,TRBJ1-2
TGTGCCAGCAGTTCAAATCCGGGACTAGATACAGATACGCAGTATTTT,CASSSNPGLDTDTQYF,16,TRBV14,once,TRBD2,TRBJ2-3
TGTGCCAGCACCCCTGGAGAGGGCTATGGCTACACCTTC,CASTPGEGYGYTF,13,TRBV6-2/TRBV6-3,.,.,TRBJ1-2
TGTGCCAGTAGTATAGTGGGCGGGGTGGCGGTCTCCTACAATGAGCAGTTCTTC,CASSIVGGVAVSYNEQFF,18,TRBV19,.,.,TRBJ2-1
TGTGCCACCAGCTCGGAGTACCCCCGCAATCAGCCCCAGCATTTT,CATSSEYPRNQPQHF,15,TRBV15,.,.,TRBJ1-5
TGTGCCAGCAGCGGCACAGGGGAGGAAAAACTGTTTTTT,CASSGTGEEKLFF,13,TRBV13,.,TRBD1,TRBJ1-4
TGTGCCAGCAGTTCCCTGCTGGAAGCGGAGCAAGAGACCCAGTACTTC,CASSSLLEAEQETQYF,16,TRBV6-2/TRBV6-3,.,.,TRBJ2-5
TGTGCCAGCAGCGTAGAGGGAGGGCAAGAGACCCAGTACTTC,CASSVEGGQETQYF,14,TRBV9,.,TRBD2,TRBJ2-5
TGTGCCAGCAGCCAAGTGCAGGGGGCGACCCCTTGGGAGCAGTACTTC,CASSQVQGATPWEQYF,16,TRBV14,few,TRBD1,TRBJ2-7
TGTGCCAGCAGCTTTAGGGGTGGGAACACTGAAGCTTTCTTT,CASSFRGGNTEAFF,14,TRBV7-9,.,.,TRBJ1-1
TGTGCCAGCAGCTCCCGCCAATATGAGGAGCCCCAGCATTTT,CASSSRQYEEPQHF,14,TRBV7-8,once,.,TRBJ1-5
TGTGCCAGTAGTTCGCAGCCCAGGGGGCTTGAAAAACTGTTTTTT,CASSSQPRGLEKLFF,15,TRBV19,.,TRBD1,TRBJ1-4
TGTGCCAGCCTGGAGCGGAGAAACAACAATGAGCAGTTCTTC,CASLERRNNNEQFF,14,TRBV6-4,once,.,TRBJ2-1
TGCGCCAGCAGCGGCGGAGAGACCCAGTACTTC,CASSGGETQYF,11,TRBV5-1,.,.,TRBJ2-5
TGTGCCAGCAGCTTAGGACTAGCCCAGAACACCGGGGAGCTGTTTTTT,CASSLGLAQNTGELFF,16,TRBV13,.,.,TRBJ2-2
TGCGCCAGCAGCCTCGGACTAGCGGGAAGCAACGAGCAGTACTTC,CASSLGLAGSNEQYF,15,TRBV4-3,.,TRBD2,TRBJ2-7
TGTGCCAGCAGTTACTCGGCGACAGAGGATAATTCACCCCTCCACTTT,CASSYSATEDNSPLHF,16,TRBV6-5,.,.,TRBJ1-6
TGTGCCAGCAGTCCAGTGTGGAATGAGCAGTTCTTC,CASSPVWNEQFF,12,TRBV28,few,.,TRBJ2-1
TGTGCCAGCAGCCAACTCGACAGGAGCACAGATACGCAGTATTTT,CASSQLDRSTDTQYF,15,TRBV3-1/TRBV3-2,.,.,TRBJ2-3
TGTGCCAGCAGCTTAGGGCCCCAGAACTATGGCTACACCTTC,CASSLGPQNYGYTF,14,TRBV7-2,few,.,TRBJ1-2
TGTGCCAGCAGTTACGGACAGGGGGCTTTCTATGGCTACACCTTC,CASSYGQGAFYGYTF,15,TRBV6-5,.,TRBD1,TRBJ1-2
TGTGCCTGGAGTGGTCGGGGCAATCAGCCCCAGCATTTT,CAWSGRGNQPQHF,13,TRBV30,.,.,TRBJ1-5
TGTGCCAGCAGTTTTGGACTCTCCGACGAGCAGTACTTC,CASSFGLSDEQYF,13,TRBV12-3/TRBV12-4,.,.,TRBJ2-7
TGTGCCATCAGCGGGGAGGGGGGACAGGGGCTCGAGCAGTACTTC,CAISGEGGQGLEQYF,15,TRBV10-3,.,TRBD1,TRBJ2-7
TGTGCCAGCAGCTTAGCGGGGACCAGGGGTGAGCAGTTCTTC,CASSLAGTRGEQFF,14,TRBV5-4,once,.,TRBJ2-1
TGTGCCAGCAGTCCACAGGGTTTGAAGGGCGGCACTGAAGCTTTCTTT,CASSPQGLKGGTEAFF,16,TRBV7-2,.,.,TRBJ1-1
TGTGCCTGGAGTGACCCGCCAGGGGGGAACTATGGCTACACCTTC,CAWSDPPGGNYGYTF,15,TRBV30,few,TRBD1,TRBJ1-2
TGTGCCACCAGCAGAGGGACCTTTTTACTAGAACAAGAGACCCAGTACTTC,CATSRGTFLLEQETQYF,17,TRBV15,.,.,TRBJ2-5
TGTGCCAGCAAGTCGGGGGTCTCTGGAAACACCATATATTTT,CASKSGVSGNTIYF,14,TRBV28,few,.,TRBJ1-3
TGCGCCAGCAGTGAAAGGCAGGGGACCTACACCTTC,CASSERQGTYTF,12,TRBV10-1,.,.,TRBJ1-2
TGTGCCAAAGAGGACAGGGGTCAAAACATTCAGTACTTC,CAKEDRGQNIQYF,13,TRBV2,once,TRBD1,TRBJ2-4
TGTGCCAGCAGCTTAGGTCGTTCTAGCGGGGGGGTCACAGATACGCAGTATTTT,CASSLGRSSGGVTDTQYF,18,TRBV11-3,.,TRBD2,TRBJ2-3
TGTGCCAGCAGGGACGGACTCTATGGCTACACCTTC,CASRDGLYGYTF,12,TRBV6-5,once,.,TRBJ1-2
TGTGCCAGCAGTTTAGGTTTGGACTGGCACTTC,CASSLGLDWHF,11,TRBV12-3/TRBV12-4,.,.,TRBJ2-4
TGTGCCAGCAGGACACAGGGGGAAGGGAACACTGAAGCTTTCTTT,CASRTQGEGNTEAFF,15,TRBV2,.,TRBD1,TRBJ1-1
TGTGCCAGCAGCCTAAACCTACAGGGAGTTTCACCCCTCCACTTT,CASSLNLQGVSPLHF,15,TRBV9,.,.,TRBJ1-6
TGTGCCAGCTCACCAGGTTGGGGCTACATGAACACTGAAGCTTTCTTT,CASSPGWGYMNTEAFF,16,TRBV18,.,.,TRBJ1-1
TGTGCCAGCAGTCGGGACAGGGGTGACGATCAGCCCCAGCATTTT,CASSRDRGDDQPQHF,15,TRBV7-2,.,TRBD1,TRBJ1-5
TGTGCCAGCAGTGCGTCCGGGACAGGGCCCACTGAAGCTTTCTTT,CASSASGTGPTEAFF,15,TRBV6-1,.,TRBD1,TRBJ1-1
TGCGCCAGCAGCCAAGAAATAGCGGAGGGCACAGATACGCAGTATTTT,CASSQEIAEGTDTQYF,16,TRBV4-3,few,.,TRBJ2-3
TGTGCCAGCAGTGTCTCAGGCGTAGGCAATCAGCCCCAGCATTTT,CASSVSGVGNQPQHF,15,TRBV2,.,.,TRBJ1-5
TGTGCCAGCAGCGTAGAAGGGGGCTCTGGAAACACCATATATTTT,CASSVEGGSGNTIYF,15,TRBV9,.,.,TRBJ1-3
TGTGCCAGCAGTTGGAAAGGGGCGTTTCAGCCCCAGCATTTT,CASSWKGAFQPQHF,14,TRBV6-2/TRBV6-3,.,.,TRBJ1-5
TGCGCCAGCAGCCAAGAGGCCCCTACGACAGGAAATTCCTACGAGCAGTACTTC,CASSQEAPTTGNSYEQYF,18,TRBV4-3,.,.,TRBJ2-7
TGTGCCAGCAGCATAACAGACCGCCCGGGGACTGAAGCTTTCTTT,CASSITDRPGTEAFF,15,TRBV7-8,.,.,TRBJ1-1
TGTGCCACCAGCAGAGACCCCCGGACGGGAGCCTACGAGCAGTACTTC,CATSRDPRTGAYEQYF,16,TRBV15,once,.,TRBJ2-7
TGTGCCAGCAGCCAAGGACTCGGGTTTGAGCAGTTCTTC,CASSQGLGFEQFF,13,TRBV11-2,.,.,TRBJ2-1
TGCGCCAGCAAGACAGGGGGTAATACTGAAGCTTTCTTT,CASKTGGNTEAFF,13,TRBV10-2,few,TRBD1,TRBJ1-1
TGTGCCAGCAGTAGACTAGCGGGAGCCTACGAGCAGTACTTC,CASSRLAGAYEQYF,14,TRBV28,.,TRBD2,TRBJ2-7
TGTGCCAGCAGCTTAGGAGGGCTTGGAAACACCATATATTTT,CASSLGGLGNTIYF,14,TRBV7-7,few,.,TRBJ1-3
TGTGCCAGCAGCTTAGGACGGGGGGTCTTAGGTACGCAGTATTTT,CASSLGRGVLGTQYF,15,TRBV13,.,TRBD2,TRBJ2-3